This T cell receptor (beta chain) was captured in a study of beta chain features in type 1 diabetes. A word on this clone: The target antigen is unknown.

On average, the one heparinised blood draw given by each donor was approximately 120 mL. General study findings and limits: Across all four CD4+ subsets, people with type 1 diabetes showed modestly shorter TCRB CDR3s. For TCRB rearrangement, an influence of HLA type remained unresolved here.

The entirety of the isolated RNA underwent reverse transcription, so expressed TCRB transcripts were sequenced. Each sample of naive, central memory or regulatory T cells had, on average, about 3.6 million reads. The table came from immunoSEQ multiplex PCR; TCRdb's copy has only in-frame clones and leaves some out. Among around 600,000 clones listed, roughly an eighth were seen once. This sequence originates from a man aged 25-45 years with type 1 diabetes. Material for sequencing was naive CD4+ T cells from blood.

DNA of the CDR3: TGTGCCAGCAGCCAAGAGGCAGGTATCACCTACGAGCAGTACTTC. It codes for CASSQEAGITYEQYF. The chain links TRBV4-2 to TRBJ2-7; D is unresolved. Germline V CDR1 and CDR2: LGHNA, YNFKEQ. CDR3 length equals 15 residues. The V gene lost 0 bases and the J gene lost 2 bases, with 11 bases spanning the gap.